These 31 T cell receptor beta chains came from one sample sequenced in a study of cytomegalovirus exposure and HLA in healthy donors. Libraries were prepared by immunoSEQ multiplex PCR; TCRdb keeps only in-frame clonotypes and omits some of them. Of some 170,000 clones listed, less than 90% were seen once; the top ten hold around 5%. The sequencing sample was made of PBMCs. The receptors were sampled from a woman aged 30 to 39 in good health and CMV-seronegative.

The chain recombines TRBV27 with TRBJ2-7; 11 bases are shared with TRBD1. The junction had 7 bases not matched to a gene; V was cut back by 5 bases and J by 4 bases. This CDR3 is 15 amino acids long. The germline V gene encodes CDR1 MNHEY and CDR2 SMNVEV (reference sequence). DNA of the CDR3: TGTGCCAGCAGTGCCGGGACAGGGGGATCTTACGAGCAGTACTTC. Protein: CASSAGTGGSYEQYF.

The chain joins TRBV5-1 to TRBJ1-1; D is possibly TRBD1 (5 bases). The CDR3 totals 14 residues. V was trimmed by 0 bases and J by 1 base, leaving 7 bases between them. CDR1 and CDR2 from the germline V gene are SGHRS and YFSETQ. CDR3 protein: CASSLVGENTEAFF. In nucleotides, the CDR3 is TGCGCCAGCAGCTTGGTAGGGGAGAACACTGAAGCTTTCTTT. Full variable domain (rest looked up from reference TRBV5-1 and TRBJ1-1): KAGVTQTPRYLIKTRGQQVTLSCSPISGHRSVSWYQQTPGQGLQFLFEYFSETQRNKGNFPGRFSGRQFSNSRSEMNVSTLELGDSALYLCASSLVGENTEAFFGQGTRLTVV.

V is TRBV25-1 and J is TRBJ1-6, with D tentatively TRBD1 (5 bases). Germline-derived CDR1 and CDR2 are MGHDK and SYGVNS. Trimming took off 4 bases at V and 7 bases at J, with 17 bases between the two ends. The CDR3 length is 16 residues. This CDR3 reads CASSGQGPSWNSPLHF. In DNA form, the CDR3 reads TGTGCCAGCAGTGGTCAGGGACCGTCGTGGAATTCACCCCTCCACTTT.

This clone came up many times. This chain links TRBV5-1 with TRBJ2-2; no clear D. The CDR3 runs 13 residues. The V gene lost 5 bases and the J gene lost 4 bases, with 9 bases spanning the gap. Germline V gives CDR1 SGHRS, CDR2 YFSETQ. CDR3 region: CASRSDSTGELFF. The CDR3 DNA sequence: TGCGCCAGCAGAAGTGATAGCACCGGGGAGCTGTTTTTT. Variable domain in full (rest from reference TRBV5-1 and TRBJ2-2): KAGVTQTPRYLIKTRGQQVTLSCSPISGHRSVSWYQQTPGQGLQFLFEYFSETQRNKGNFPGRFSGRQFSNSRSEMNVSTLELGDSALYLCASRSDSTGELFFGEGSRLTVL.

This clone was seen only a few times. The gene calls are TRBV4-2 and TRBJ2-7, with 9 bases aligning to TRBD1. V lost 1 base to trimming and J lost 4 bases; unmatched junction nucleotides: 5. The CDR3 consists of 15 residues. CDR1 LGHNA and CDR2 YNFKEQ come from the germline V gene. The CDR3 region has the DNA TGTGCCAGCAGCCAAGCCGGGACAGGGAGTTACGAGCAGTACTTC. Protein sequence: CASSQAGTGSYEQYF.

This clone was seen just once. This chain uses TRBV28 with TRBJ2-1; 8 nucleotides line up with TRBD2. The V segment lost 3 bases and the J segment 6 bases; nucleotides outside the gene matches: 7. This CDR3 contains 15 residues. Germline V gives CDR1 MDHEN, CDR2 SYDVKM. The DNA of the CDR3 is TGTGCCAGCAGTTTTACGGGAGGGCCCCTCAATGAGCAGTTCTTC. It yields the protein CASSFTGGPLNEQFF.

The V gene is TRBV28, the J gene TRBJ2-7, with 11 bases fitting TRBD2. This CDR3 region has 15 residues. The junction had 7 bases not matched to a gene; V was cut back by 4 bases and J by 5 bases. The germline V gene encodes CDR1 MDHEN and CDR2 SYDVKM. CDR3 loop: CASSWGSGRGNEQYF. Written as DNA, the CDR3 is TGTGCCAGCAGTTGGGGTAGCGGGAGGGGAAACGAGCAGTACTTC.

J is TRBJ2-7 and V is TRBV6-5; 7 bases are a match to TRBD1. The V and J ends lost 6 bases and 2 bases, in that order; junction bases with no gene match: 10. The V gene's germline CDR1 is MNHEY and CDR2 SVGAGI. The CDR3 has 15 amino acids. The CDR3 DNA sequence: TGTGCCAGCAGACAACTCCGGGACAGCCCCTACGAGCAGTACTTC. Protein: CASRQLRDSPYEQYF.

The J gene is TRBJ2-7, the V gene TRBV4-1; TRBD2 might be the D (5 bases). The CDR3 totals 15 residues. V was shortened by 0 bases and J by 0 bases, with 9 bases between the two germline ends. Germline CDR1 and CDR2: MGHRA and YSYEKL. CDR3 region: CASSQEGSSSYEQYF. As DNA, the CDR3 is TGCGCCAGCAGCCAAGAAGGGAGTAGCTCCTACGAGCAGTACTTC.

The chain recombines TRBV6-6 with TRBJ2-5; D is undetermined. The CDR3 length is 14 residues. V dropped 5 bases and J dropped 5 bases, with 15 bases sitting between them. Germline V gene lookup returns CDR1 MNHNY and CDR2 SVGAGI (reference sequence). CDR3 DNA: TGTGCCAGCAGTCCCACCCGGGCGGATGAGACCCAGTACTTC. Amino acid sequence: CASSPTRADETQYF.

This clone was seen a handful of times. V usage is TRBV4-2 and J usage is TRBJ2-7; unclear D gene. Germline CDR1 is LGHNA and CDR2 is YNFKEQ. The length of the CDR3 is 14 residues. The V gene lost 0 bases and the J gene lost 6 bases, with 12 bases spanning the gap. The CDR3 here is CASSQDAFFSEQYF. The CDR3 DNA is TGTGCCAGCAGCCAAGATGCGTTTTTTAGCGAGCAGTACTTC.

The CDR3 loop is CASMAGGPFSTDTQYF. CDR3 DNA sequence: TGTGCCAGCATGGCGGGGGGGCCGTTTTCTACAGATACGCAGTATTTT. The rearrangement uses TRBV6-6 and TRBJ2-3; the match to TRBD2 covers 9 bases. The CDR3 sequence is 16 residues long. V shed 7 bases and J 3 bases; nucleotides not matched to a gene: 11. Per germline, CDR1 MNHNY and CDR2 SVGAGI (reference sequence).

This chain connects TRBV4-3 to TRBJ2-1; 11 nucleotides line up with TRBD2. This CDR3 comprises 18 residues. Germline V gene data show CDR1 as LGHNA and CDR2 as YSLEER. V lost 4 bases to trimming and J lost 2 bases; unmatched junction nucleotides: 10. The CDR3 DNA reads as TGCGCCAGCAGCCCCTATGTAGCGGGAGGGCCCCCCTACAATGAGCAGTTCTTC. Protein sequence: CASSPYVAGGPPYNEQFF.

The chain links TRBV27 to TRBJ2-3; 14 bases fit TRBD2. The CDR3 totals 17 residues. Germline-derived CDR1 and CDR2 are MNHEY and SMNVEV (reference sequence). V shed 7 bases and J 1 base; nucleotides not matched to a gene: 7. This CDR3 reads CASIRTSGGLGTDTQYF. Here the CDR3 DNA reads TGTGCCAGCATCAGGACTAGCGGGGGGCTCGGCACAGATACGCAGTATTTT.

The V and J genes are TRBV5-5 and TRBJ2-7; D assignment may be TRBD1 or TRBD2 (5 bases each). Trimming took off 0 bases at V and 1 base at J, with 8 bases between the two ends. Germline CDR1 is SGHKS and CDR2 is YYEKEE (reference sequence). CDR3 length: 14 residues. In DNA, the CDR3 is TGTGCCAGCAGCTTGGGCAGGGAGTCCTACGAGCAGTACTTC. Its protein product is CASSLGRESYEQYF.

The rearrangement uses TRBV11-2 and TRBJ1-1, with TRBD1 matching 8 bases. Germline values: CDR1 SGHAT, CDR2 FQNNGV. V lost 5 bases, J lost 0 bases, and 11 bases stayed unmatched. The CDR3 totals 17 residues. The CDR3 sequence: CASSAGTGFIMNTEAFF. The DNA for the CDR3 is TGTGCCAGCAGCGCCGGGACAGGCTTTATCATGAACACTGAAGCTTTCTTT. Full variable domain (remainder filled in from reference TRBV11-2 and TRBJ1-1): EAGVAQSPRYKIIEKRQSVAFWCNPISGHATLYWYQQILGQGPKLLIQFQNNGVVDDSQLPKDRFSAERLKGVDSTLKIQPAKLEDSAVYLCASSAGTGFIMNTEAFFGQGTRLTVV.

The gene calls are TRBV9 and TRBJ2-2; D is ambiguous. The germline V gene has CDR1 SGDLS and CDR2 YYNGEE. V was clipped by 1 base and J by 6 bases, with 7 bases between them. The CDR3 has 13 residues. CDR3 nucleotide sequence: TGTGCCAGCAGCGTACCAAATGCCGGGGAGCTGTTTTTT. Protein sequence: CASSVPNAGELFF.

CDR3 DNA sequence: TGTGCCAGCGGGAAGTGGCAGGGAGGGGGCTACGAGCAGTACTTC. This encodes CASGKWQGGGYEQYF. The genes are TRBV2 and TRBJ2-7, with D possibly TRBD2 on 7 matching bases. CDR3 length: 15 amino acids. CDR1 SNHLY and CDR2 FYNNEI come from the germline V gene. V lost 8 bases and J lost 3, with 20 bases in between.

This clone has just a few counts. The genes are TRBV25-1 and TRBJ2-7, with unresolved D. V was shortened by 2 bases and J by 6 bases, with 8 bases between the two germline ends. The germline V gene has CDR1 MGHDK and CDR2 SYGVNS. The CDR3 loop spans 12 amino acids. The DNA of the CDR3 is TGTGCCAGCAGTGAACTGGGATTCGAGCAGTACTTC. This sequence encodes CASSELGFEQYF.

The chain couples TRBV10-3 to TRBJ1-5, with a weak D call TRBD1 (6 bases). Germline loops: CDR1 ENHRY, CDR2 SYGVKD. This CDR3 has 13 residues. The V and J ends lost 3 bases and 6 bases respectively, with 9 bases between them. CDR3 region: CAISEQGGQPQHF. The DNA of the CDR3 is TGTGCCATCAGTGAACAGGGAGGTCAGCCCCAGCATTTT.

This sequence joins TRBV7-9 and TRBJ2-7, with TRBD1 matching over 8 bases. Germline-derived CDR1 and CDR2 are SEHNR and FQNEAQ (reference sequence). The CDR3 has 15 amino acids. V lost 3 bases, J lost 6 bases, and 10 bases stayed unmatched. In nucleotides, the CDR3 is TGTGCCAGCAGCTTCGGACGACAGGGGACGTTCGAGCAGTACTTC. Its translation: CASSFGRQGTFEQYF.

V is TRBV25-1 and J is TRBJ2-4, with D unresolved. V was clipped by 3 bases and J by 0 bases, with 12 bases between them. Germline values: CDR1 MGHDK, CDR2 SYGVNS. This CDR3 has 16 residues. In DNA form, the CDR3 reads TGTGCCAGCAGTGATTCGTCGGGTCTAGCCAAAAACATTCAGTACTTC. Residues: CASSDSSGLAKNIQYF.

This clone was detected a few times. V is TRBV6-5 and J is TRBJ1-1; D gene ambiguous. Deletions cut 2 bases from V and 2 bases from J, with 15 bases between. Germline V gene sequence: CDR1 MNHEY, CDR2 SVGAGI. The CDR3 consists of 16 residues. CDR3 amino acids: CASSYRSRRANTEAFF. The CDR3 DNA reads TGTGCCAGCAGTTACCGTTCCCGGAGGGCCAACACTGAAGCTTTCTTT.

The rearrangement joins TRBV6-1 to TRBJ1-1; D may be TRBD1 (5 bases). The CDR3 sequence is 15 residues long. Per germline, CDR1 MNHNS and CDR2 SASEGT. V was pared by 3 bases and J by 0 bases, with 11 bases between. The CDR3 loop is CASSDQGYMNTEAFF. The CDR3 coding sequence is TGTGCCAGCAGTGATCAGGGTTATATGAACACTGAAGCTTTCTTT.

J is TRBJ2-2 and V is TRBV5-6; no definite D call. The CDR3 has 16 residues. The V end was cut by 0 bases, the J end by 2 bases, with 11 bases between. Germline V gives CDR1 SGHDT, CDR2 YYEEEE. The CDR3 sequence: CASSLVNSGNTGELFF. The CDR3 DNA reads TGTGCCAGCAGCTTGGTTAACAGTGGCAACACCGGGGAGCTGTTTTTT. Full variable domain (outside the CDR3, taken from reference TRBV5-6 and TRBJ2-2): DAGVTQSPTHLIKTRGQQVTLRCSPKSGHDTVSWYQQALGQGPQFIFQYYEEEERQRGNFPDRFSGHQFPNYSSELNVNALLLGDSALYLCASSLVNSGNTGELFFGEGSRLTVL.

The rearrangement uses TRBV19 and TRBJ1-5; D ambiguous. V was cut by 3 bases and J by 0 bases, with 6 bases left in between. Germline values: CDR1 LNHDA, CDR2 SQIVND (reference sequence). The CDR3 contains 14 residues. The CDR3 nucleotides read TGTGCCAGTAGTATCCTGATTAGCAATCAGCCCCAGCATTTT. The encoded protein is CASSILISNQPQHF.

The V call is TRBV4-1, the J call TRBJ1-2, with unresolved D. CDR1 and CDR2 from the germline V gene are MGHRA and YSYEKL. The CDR3 contains 16 residues. Trimming removed 0 bases from V and 0 bases from J, with 11 bases in between. CDR3 protein: CASSQDVGTANYGYTF. In nucleotides, the CDR3 is TGCGCCAGCAGCCAAGATGTCGGAACTGCTAACTATGGCTACACCTTC.

The CDR3 bases are TGTGCCAGTAGCCCGCCGGGACAGAATCACGAGCAGTACTTC. It encodes CASSPPGQNHEQYF. This rearrangement joins TRBV19 to TRBJ2-7, with TRBD1 identical over 7 bases. Germline-derived CDR1 and CDR2 are LNHDA and SQIVND (reference sequence). The CDR3 length is 14 residues. The ends lost 6 bases at V and 5 bases at J; junction bases unmatched: 10.

This chain connects TRBV6-5 to TRBJ2-5, with 7 bases fitting TRBD1. Trimming took 4 bases from V and 5 from J; bases not matched to a gene: 10. The CDR3 consists of 15 residues. The germline gives CDR1 MNHEY, CDR2 SVGAGI. The CDR3 DNA sequence: TGTGCCAGCAGTTCAGACAGGGAAGGTGGCGAGACCCAGTACTTC. It codes for CASSSDREGGETQYF.

The V and J genes are TRBV2 and TRBJ2-3, with 9 nucleotides matching TRBD2. The CDR3 is 15 amino acids. Germline trimming cut 6 bases from V and 2 bases from J; bases unmatched to any gene: 6. From germline, CDR1 is SNHLY and CDR2 FYNNEI. The DNA of the CDR3 is TGTGCCAGCAGGAGGTCTAGCGGGGACACAGATACGCAGTATTTT. Translation gives CASRRSSGDTDTQYF. Full variable domain (rest looked up from reference TRBV2 and TRBJ2-3): EPEVTQTPSHQVTQMGQEVILRCVPISNHLYFYWYRQILGQKVEFLVSFYNNEISEKSEIFDDQFSVERPDGSNFTLKIRSTKLEDSAMYFCASRRSSGDTDTQYFGPGTRLTVL.

The genes are TRBV7-9 and TRBJ2-3; D possibly corresponds to TRBD2 (5 bases). Germline CDR1 is SEHNR and CDR2 is FQNEAQ (reference sequence). V lost 9 bases, J lost 2 bases, and 12 bases lay in between. The CDR3 totals 13 residues. The CDR3: CASCGSDTDTQYF. CDR3 sequence (DNA): TGTGCCAGTTGCGGGTCGGACACAGATACGCAGTATTTT. The full variable domain, in which reference TRBV7-9 and TRBJ2-3 provide the parts outside the CDR3, is DTGVSQNPRHKITKRGQNVTFRCDPISEHNRLYWYRQTLGQGPEFLTYFQNEAQLEKSRLLSDRFSAERPKGSFSTLEIQRTEQGDSAMYLCASCGSDTDTQYFGPGTRLTVL.